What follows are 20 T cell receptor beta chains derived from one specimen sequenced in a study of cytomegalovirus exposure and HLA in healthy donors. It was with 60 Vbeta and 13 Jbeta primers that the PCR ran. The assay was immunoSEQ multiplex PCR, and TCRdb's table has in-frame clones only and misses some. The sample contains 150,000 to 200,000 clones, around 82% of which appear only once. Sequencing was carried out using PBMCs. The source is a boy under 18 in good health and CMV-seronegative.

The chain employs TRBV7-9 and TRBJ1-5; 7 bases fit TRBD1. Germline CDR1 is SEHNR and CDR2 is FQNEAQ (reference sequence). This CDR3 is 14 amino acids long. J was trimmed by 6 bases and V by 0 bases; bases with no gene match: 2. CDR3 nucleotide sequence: TGTGCCAGCAGCTTAGCAGGGGGCGGTCAGCCCCAGCATTTT. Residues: CASSLAGGGQPQHF.

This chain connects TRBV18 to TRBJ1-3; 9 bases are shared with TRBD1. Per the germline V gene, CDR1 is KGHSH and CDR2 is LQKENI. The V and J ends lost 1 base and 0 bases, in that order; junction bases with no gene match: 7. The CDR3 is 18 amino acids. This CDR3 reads CASSPLEQGAISGNTIYF. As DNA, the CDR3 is TGTGCCAGCTCACCACTCGAACAGGGGGCGATCTCTGGAAACACCATATATTTT.

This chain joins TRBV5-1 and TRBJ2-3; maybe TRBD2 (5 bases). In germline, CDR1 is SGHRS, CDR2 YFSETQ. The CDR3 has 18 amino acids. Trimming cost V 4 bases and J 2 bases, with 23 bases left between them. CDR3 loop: CASSPFGESNTITDTQYF. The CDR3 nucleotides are TGCGCCAGCAGCCCGTTCGGGGAGTCGAATACTATCACAGATACGCAGTATTTT.

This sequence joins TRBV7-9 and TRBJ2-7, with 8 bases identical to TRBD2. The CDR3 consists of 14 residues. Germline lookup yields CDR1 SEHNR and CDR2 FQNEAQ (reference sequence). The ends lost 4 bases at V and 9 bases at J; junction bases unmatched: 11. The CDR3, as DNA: TGTGCCAGCAGCTCGGGGGGGACACCAATAGGGCAGTACTTC. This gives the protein CASSSGGTPIGQYF. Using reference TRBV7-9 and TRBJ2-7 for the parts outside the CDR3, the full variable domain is DTGVSQNPRHKITKRGQNVTFRCDPISEHNRLYWYRQTLGQGPEFLTYFQNEAQLEKSRLLSDRFSAERPKGSFSTLEIQRTEQGDSAMYLCASSSGGTPIGQYFGPGTRLTVT.

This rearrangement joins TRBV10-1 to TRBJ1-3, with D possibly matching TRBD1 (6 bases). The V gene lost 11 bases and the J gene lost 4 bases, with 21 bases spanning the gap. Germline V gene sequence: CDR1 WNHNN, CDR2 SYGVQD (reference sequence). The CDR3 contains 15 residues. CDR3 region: CAPRGGTTGGNTIYF. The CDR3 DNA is TGCGCCCCTAGGGGGGGAACGACGGGAGGAAACACCATATATTTT.

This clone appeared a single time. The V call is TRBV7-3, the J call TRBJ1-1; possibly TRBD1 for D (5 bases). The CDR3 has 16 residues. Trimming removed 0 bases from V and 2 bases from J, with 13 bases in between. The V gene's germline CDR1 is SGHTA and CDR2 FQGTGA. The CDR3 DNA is TGTGCCAGCAGCTTAACGAACCTAGGGGCAAACACTGAAGCTTTCTTT. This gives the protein CASSLTNLGANTEAFF.

CDR3 DNA sequence: TGTGCCAGCAGTGATTACAGTCAGTACTTC. Residues: CASSDYSQYF. This rearrangement joins TRBV2 to TRBJ2-7; D remains unclear. Per germline, CDR1 SNHLY and CDR2 FYNNEI. Trimming took 3 bases from V and 10 from J, leaving 7 bases between them. This CDR3 region has 10 residues.

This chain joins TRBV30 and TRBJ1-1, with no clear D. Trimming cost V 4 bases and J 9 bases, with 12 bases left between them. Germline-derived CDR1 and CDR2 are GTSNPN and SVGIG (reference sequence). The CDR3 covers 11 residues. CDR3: CAWIWARQAFF. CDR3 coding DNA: TGTGCCTGGATTTGGGCCAGACAAGCTTTCTTT.

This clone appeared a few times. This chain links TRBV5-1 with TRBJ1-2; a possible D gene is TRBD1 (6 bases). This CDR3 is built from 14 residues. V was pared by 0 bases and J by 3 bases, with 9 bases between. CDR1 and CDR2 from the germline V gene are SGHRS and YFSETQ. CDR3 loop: CASSLVGGHYGYTF. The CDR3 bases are TGCGCCAGCAGCTTGGTTGGGGGCCACTATGGCTACACCTTC. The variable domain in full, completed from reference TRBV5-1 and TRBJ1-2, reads KAGVTQTPRYLIKTRGQQVTLSCSPISGHRSVSWYQQTPGQGLQFLFEYFSETQRNKGNFPGRFSGRQFSNSRSEMNVSTLELGDSALYLCASSLVGGHYGYTFGSGTRLTVV.

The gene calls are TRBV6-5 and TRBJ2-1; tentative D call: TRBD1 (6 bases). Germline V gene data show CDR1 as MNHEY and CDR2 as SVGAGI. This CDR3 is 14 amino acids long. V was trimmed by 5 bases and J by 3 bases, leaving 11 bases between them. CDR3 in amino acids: CASSQGSDYNEQFF. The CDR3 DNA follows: TGTGCCAGCAGTCAGGGGTCGGACTACAATGAGCAGTTCTTC.

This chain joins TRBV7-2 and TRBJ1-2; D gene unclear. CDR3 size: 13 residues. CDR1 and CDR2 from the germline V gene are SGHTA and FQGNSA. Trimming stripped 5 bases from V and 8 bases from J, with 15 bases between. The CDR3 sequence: CASSQVLSRGYTF. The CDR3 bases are TGTGCCAGCAGCCAAGTACTCTCGCGGGGCTACACCTTC.

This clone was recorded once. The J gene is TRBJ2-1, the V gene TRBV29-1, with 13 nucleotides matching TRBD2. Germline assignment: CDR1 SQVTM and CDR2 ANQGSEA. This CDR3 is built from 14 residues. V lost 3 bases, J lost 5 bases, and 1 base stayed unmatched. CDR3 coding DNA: TGCAGCGTTGAGGGACTAGCGGGAAACAATGAGCAGTTCTTC. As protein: CSVEGLAGNNEQFF.

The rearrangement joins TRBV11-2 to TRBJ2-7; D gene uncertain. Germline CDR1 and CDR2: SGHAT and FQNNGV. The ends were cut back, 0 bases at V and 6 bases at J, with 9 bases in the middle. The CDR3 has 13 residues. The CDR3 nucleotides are TGTGCCAGCAGCTTAGATATGCTAGGCGAGCAGTACTTC. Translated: CASSLDMLGEQYF.

The CDR3 DNA is TGTGCCTGGAGATCACGGGGGGGCCTTGATACGCAGTATTTT. It specifies CAWRSRGGLDTQYF. The V and J genes are TRBV30 and TRBJ2-3, with 8 bases lining up with TRBD2. CDR3 length: 14 amino acids. Germline V CDR1 and CDR2: GTSNPN, SVGIG (reference sequence). With V trimmed by 3 bases and J by 6 bases, 8 bases remained unmatched. Full variable domain (rest looked up from reference TRBV30 and TRBJ2-3): SQTIHQWPATLVQPVGSPLSLECTVEGTSNPNLYWYRQAAGRGLQLLFYSVGIGQISSEVPQNLSASRPQDRQFILSSKKLLLSDSGFYLCAWRSRGGLDTQYFGPGTRLTVL.

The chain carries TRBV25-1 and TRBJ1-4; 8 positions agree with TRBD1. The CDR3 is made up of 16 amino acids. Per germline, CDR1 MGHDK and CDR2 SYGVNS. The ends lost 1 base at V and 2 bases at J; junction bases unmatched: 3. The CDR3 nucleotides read TGTGCCAGCAGTGAATTAGGACAGGGTACTAATGAAAAACTGTTTTTT. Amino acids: CASSELGQGTNEKLFF.

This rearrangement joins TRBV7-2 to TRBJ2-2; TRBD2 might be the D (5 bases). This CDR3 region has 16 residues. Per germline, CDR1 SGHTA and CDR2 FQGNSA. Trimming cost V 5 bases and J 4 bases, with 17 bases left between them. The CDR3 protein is CASSQHGEIGTGELFF. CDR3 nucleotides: TGTGCCAGCAGCCAACACGGGGAGATCGGCACCGGGGAGCTGTTTTTT.

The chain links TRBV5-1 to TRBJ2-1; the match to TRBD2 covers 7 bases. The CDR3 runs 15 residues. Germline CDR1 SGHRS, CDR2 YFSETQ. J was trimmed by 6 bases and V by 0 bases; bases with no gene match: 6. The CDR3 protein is CASSLGLAASNEQFF. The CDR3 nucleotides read TGCGCCAGCAGCTTGGGTCTAGCGGCCAGCAATGAGCAGTTCTTC.

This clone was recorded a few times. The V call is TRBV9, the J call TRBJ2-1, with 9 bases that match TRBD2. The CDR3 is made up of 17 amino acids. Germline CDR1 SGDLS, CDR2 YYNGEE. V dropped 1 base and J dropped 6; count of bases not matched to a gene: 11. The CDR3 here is CASSVWAELAGSNEQFF. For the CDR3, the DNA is TGTGCCAGCAGCGTATGGGCTGAACTAGCGGGTTCCAATGAGCAGTTCTTC.

CDR3 DNA: TGTGCCAGTAGTATAACTAGCGGGGGGGCCGGCGCCTACGAGCAGTACTTC. This codes for CASSITSGGAGAYEQYF. The rearrangement joins TRBV19 to TRBJ2-5; 13 positions agree with TRBD2. The J call may be mistaken, given a closer DNA end match to TRBJ2-7. Germline V CDR1 and CDR2: LNHDA, SQIVND (reference sequence). There are 17 residues in the CDR3.

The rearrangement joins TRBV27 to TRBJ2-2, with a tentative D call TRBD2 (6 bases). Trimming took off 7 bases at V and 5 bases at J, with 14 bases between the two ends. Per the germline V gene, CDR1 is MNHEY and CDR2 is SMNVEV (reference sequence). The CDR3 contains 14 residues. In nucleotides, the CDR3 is TGTGCCAGCACTTGGGACTCACGGACCGGGGAGCTGTTTTTT. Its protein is CASTWDSRTGELFF.